The entry that follows covers one T cell receptor beta chain sequence. Antigen: not known. The assay was immunoSEQ multiplex PCR, and TCRdb's table has in-frame clones only and misses some. This table holds about 200,000 clones, approximately 75% found once. The data were obtained in a study of cytotoxic CD8 clonotypes in ibrutinib-treated CLL. Study conclusions and caveats: With treatment, public clonotypes, which were uncommon, either contracted or remained stable.

The V and J ends lost 5 bases and 3 bases, in that order; junction bases with no gene match: 7. Germline V gene lookup returns CDR1 MNHEY and CDR2 SMNVEV (reference sequence). The CDR3 has 16 residues. PBMCs that had been cryopreserved were the source of approximately 2 micrograms of genomic DNA for TCR beta libraries. The sequence was obtained from a human donor with chronic lymphocytic leukemia. The sample here was PBMCs, taken after 12 months of ibrutinib treatment. This chain connects TRBV27 to TRBJ2-3; TRBD2 agrees at 11 bases. CDR3 protein: CASSRIRLAGTDTQYF. The CDR3 bases are TGTGCCAGCAGTCGGATCAGACTAGCGGGGACAGATACGCAGTATTTT.